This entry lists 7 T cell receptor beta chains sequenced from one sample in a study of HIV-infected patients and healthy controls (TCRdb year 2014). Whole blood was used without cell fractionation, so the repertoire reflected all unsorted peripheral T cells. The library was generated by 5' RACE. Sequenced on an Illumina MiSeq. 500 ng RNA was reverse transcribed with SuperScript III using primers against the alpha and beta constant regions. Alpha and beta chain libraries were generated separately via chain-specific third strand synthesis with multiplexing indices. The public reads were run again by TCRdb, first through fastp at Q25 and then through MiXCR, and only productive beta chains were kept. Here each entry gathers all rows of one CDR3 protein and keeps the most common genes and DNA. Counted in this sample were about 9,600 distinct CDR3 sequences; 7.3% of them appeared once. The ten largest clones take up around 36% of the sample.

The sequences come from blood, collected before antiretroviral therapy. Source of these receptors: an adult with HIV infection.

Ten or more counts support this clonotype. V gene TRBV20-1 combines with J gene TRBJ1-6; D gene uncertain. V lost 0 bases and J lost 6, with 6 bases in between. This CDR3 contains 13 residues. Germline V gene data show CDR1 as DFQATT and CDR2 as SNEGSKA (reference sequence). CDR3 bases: TGCAGTGCTAGAGATGTAGTTAATTCACCCCTCCACTTT. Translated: CSARDVVNSPLHF.

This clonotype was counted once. The CDR3 protein is CASSFNSGALYEQYF. The CDR3 bases are TGTGCCAGCAGCTTCAATAGCGGGGCCTTATACGAGCAGTACTTC. The chain recombines TRBV7-8 with TRBJ2-7; 8 positions agree with TRBD2. CDR3 length: 15 amino acids. The V gene's germline CDR1 is SGHVS and CDR2 FQNEAQ. The J segment lost 4 bases and the V segment lost 3 bases, leaving 8 bases of the junction unmatched.

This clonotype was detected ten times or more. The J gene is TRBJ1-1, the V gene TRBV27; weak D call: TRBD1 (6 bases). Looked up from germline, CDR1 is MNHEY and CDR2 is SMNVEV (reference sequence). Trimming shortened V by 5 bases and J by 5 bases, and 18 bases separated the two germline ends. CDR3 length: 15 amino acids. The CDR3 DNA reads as TGTGCCAGCAGTCTGTTGGGGGGGCTGTATACTGAAGCTTTCTTT. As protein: CASSLLGGLYTEAFF.

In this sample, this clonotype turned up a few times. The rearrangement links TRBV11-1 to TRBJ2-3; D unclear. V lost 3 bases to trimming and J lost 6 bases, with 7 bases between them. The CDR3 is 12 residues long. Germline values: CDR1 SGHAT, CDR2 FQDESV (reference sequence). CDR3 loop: CASSFPIDTQYF. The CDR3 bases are TGTGCCAGCAGCTTCCCGATTGATACGCAGTATTTT. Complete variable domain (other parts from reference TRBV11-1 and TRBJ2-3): EAEVAQSPRYKITEKSQAVAFWCDPISGHATLYWYRQILGQGPELLVQFQDESVVDDSQLPKDRFSAERLKGVDSTLKIQPAELGDSAMYLCASSFPIDTQYFGPGTRLTVL.

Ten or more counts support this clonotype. Here the CDR3 reads CSVEHRDREADTQYF. The CDR3 nucleotides are TGCAGCGTTGAACACCGGGACAGGGAGGCAGATACGCAGTATTTT. The chain employs TRBV29-1 and TRBJ2-3, with 9 bases identical to TRBD1. V gave up 2 bases and J gave up 4 bases; unmatched junction bases: 7. The CDR3 extends over 15 amino acids. CDR1 and CDR2 from the germline V gene are SQVTM and ANQGSEA.

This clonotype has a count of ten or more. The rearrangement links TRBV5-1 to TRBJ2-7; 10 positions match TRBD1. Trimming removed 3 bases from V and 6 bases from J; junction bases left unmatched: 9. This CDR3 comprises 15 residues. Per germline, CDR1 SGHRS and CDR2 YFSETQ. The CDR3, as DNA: TGCGCCAGCAGCTGGATCGGGACAGGGGAGACCGAGCAGTACTTC. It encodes CASSWIGTGETEQYF.

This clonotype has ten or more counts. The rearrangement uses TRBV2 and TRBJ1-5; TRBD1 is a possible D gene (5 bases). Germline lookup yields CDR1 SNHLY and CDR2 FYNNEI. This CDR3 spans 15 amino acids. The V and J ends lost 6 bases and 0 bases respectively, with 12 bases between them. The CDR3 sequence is CASSSGPYSNQPQHF. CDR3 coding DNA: TGTGCCAGCAGCTCAGGGCCTTATAGCAATCAGCCCCAGCATTTT.